The present T cell receptor beta chain was sequenced within a study of T cells in women clearing cervical HPV infection. J gave up 6 bases and V 3 bases, and 6 bases lay outside the gene matches. CDR1 is MNHNS, CDR2 SASEGT, per germline. The CDR3 totals 15 residues. Turning to this clone: The observed sequence ends 3 residues before the CDR3 terminus, with the missing tail filled in from the germline J gene.

TCRdb's table, derived via immunoSEQ multiplex PCR, lists solely in-frame clones and lacks some. Its clone listing holds tens of thousands of clones. This TCR was sampled from a woman between 18 and 70 years old with a cervical HPV16 infection that either progressed to CIN3+ or cleared (not recorded which). This rearrangement joins TRBV6-1 to TRBJ2-2, with 8 nucleotides matching TRBD1. The sample consisted of blood buffy coat. The part of the CDR3 DNA that was read is TGTGCCAGCAGTGATCCCACAGGGGGTCCCGGGGAG. It yields the protein CASSDPTGGPGE. The entire CDR3 protein is CASSDPTGGPGELFF.